The entry below describes one TCR beta chain. Germline loops: CDR1 GTSNPN, CDR2 SVGIG (reference sequence). CDR3 size: 12 residues. Trimming stripped 4 bases from V and 0 bases from J, with 6 bases between. The source of the sample is a study of T cells in localized non-small cell lung cancer. Generated by immunoSEQ multiplex PCR, the TCRdb table keeps only in-frame clones and is missing some. Of 20,000 to 25,000 clones listed, roughly 87% are singletons. This TCR was sampled from a male donor aged 60 or older with stage I squamous cell lung carcinoma. The rearrangement uses TRBV30 and TRBJ1-2; no clear D gene. The sample here was peripheral blood, taken before any cancer treatment. CDR3 protein: CAWIGPNYGYTF. The CDR3 bases are TGTGCCTGGATCGGCCCTAACTATGGCTACACCTTC.